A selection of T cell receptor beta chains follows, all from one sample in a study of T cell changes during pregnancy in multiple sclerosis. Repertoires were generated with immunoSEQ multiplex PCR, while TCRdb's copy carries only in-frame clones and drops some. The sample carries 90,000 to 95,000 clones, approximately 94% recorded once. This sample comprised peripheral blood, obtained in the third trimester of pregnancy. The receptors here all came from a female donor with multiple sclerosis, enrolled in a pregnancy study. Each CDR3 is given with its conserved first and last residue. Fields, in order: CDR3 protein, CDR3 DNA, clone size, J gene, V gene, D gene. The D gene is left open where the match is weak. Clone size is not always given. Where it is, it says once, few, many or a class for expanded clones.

CASSGTGGRRSNQPQHF	TGTGCCAGCAGCGGGACAGGGGGGAGAAGAAGCAATCAGCCCCAGCATTTT	-	TRBJ1-5	TRBV28	TRBD1
CASSLAIGVETQYF	TGTGCCAGCAGCTTGGCCATCGGGGTAGAGACCCAGTACTTC	-	TRBJ2-5	TRBV5-5	-
CASSTGGTDTQYF	TGTGCCAGTAGTACGGGAGGTACAGATACGCAGTATTTT	-	TRBJ2-3	TRBV19	TRBD2
CASSQPDVGGGYGYTF	TGTGCCAGCAGCCAACCGGATGTTGGCGGGGGATATGGCTACACCTTC	-	TRBJ1-2	TRBV4-2	-
CSVGQGRQTEAFF	TGCAGCGTCGGACAGGGGAGGCAGACTGAAGCTTTCTTT	few	TRBJ1-1	TRBV29-1	TRBD1
CASSSRMSGRTYNEQFF	TGCGCCAGCAGCTCCAGGATGAGCGGGAGGACCTACAATGAGCAGTTCTTC	once	TRBJ2-1	TRBV5-1	TRBD2
CASSSQRDRPNTEAFF	TGTGCCAGCAGCTCGCAGAGGGACAGGCCGAACACTGAAGCTTTCTTT	-	TRBJ1-1	TRBV7-8	TRBD1
CASSEWSSYEQYF	TGTGCCAGCAGTGAATGGAGCTCCTACGAGCAGTACTTC	-	TRBJ2-7	TRBV6-1	-
CASSLVGGTAKQFF	TGCGCCAGCAGCTTGGTCGGCGGGACAGCTAAGCAGTTCTTC	-	TRBJ2-1	TRBV5-1	-
CASSMGLATNEQFF	TGTGCCAGTAGTATGGGACTAGCGACCAATGAGCAGTTCTTC	-	TRBJ2-1	TRBV19	TRBD2
CASSDEGASGNQPQHF	TGTGCCAGCAGTGATGAGGGGGCGTCGGGCAATCAGCCCCAGCATTTT	-	TRBJ1-5	TRBV6-1	TRBD1